This record concerns one T cell receptor (beta chain) sequence. The sample belongs to a study of T cell changes during pregnancy in multiple sclerosis. From germline, CDR1 is MNHEY and CDR2 SVGAGI. V shed 5 bases and J 3 bases; nucleotides not matched to a gene: 4. The CDR3 has 14 residues. Profiled with immunoSEQ multiplex PCR; TCRdb holds only in-frame clones, not every one. The sample has 40,000 to 45,000 clones, approximately 94% seen once. This chain links TRBV6-5 with TRBJ2-5, with 9 positions matching TRBD1. The sequence came from a female donor with multiple sclerosis, enrolled in a pregnancy study. Source: peripheral blood, taken in the third trimester of pregnancy. CDR3 in DNA: TGTGCCAGCAGTAGGACAGGGGAAAAAGAGACCCAGTACTTC. Amino acid sequence: CASSRTGEKETQYF.